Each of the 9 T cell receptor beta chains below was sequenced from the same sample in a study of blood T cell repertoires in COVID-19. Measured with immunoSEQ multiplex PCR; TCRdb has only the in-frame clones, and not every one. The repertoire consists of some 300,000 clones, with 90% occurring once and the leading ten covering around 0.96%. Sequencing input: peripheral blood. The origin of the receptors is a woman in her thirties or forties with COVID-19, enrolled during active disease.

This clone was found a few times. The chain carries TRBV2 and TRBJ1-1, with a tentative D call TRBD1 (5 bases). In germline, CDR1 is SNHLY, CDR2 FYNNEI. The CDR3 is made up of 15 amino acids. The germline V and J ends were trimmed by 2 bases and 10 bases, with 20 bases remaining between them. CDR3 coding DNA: TGTGCCAGCAGTGAAAATCTGGGGCCCTTGGGGGGAGCTTTCTTT. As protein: CASSENLGPLGGAFF. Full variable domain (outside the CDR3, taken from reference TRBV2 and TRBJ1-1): EPEVTQTPSHQVTQMGQEVILRCVPISNHLYFYWYRQILGQKVEFLVSFYNNEISEKSEIFDDQFSVERPDGSNFTLKIRSTKLEDSAMYFCASSENLGPLGGAFFGQGTRLTVV.

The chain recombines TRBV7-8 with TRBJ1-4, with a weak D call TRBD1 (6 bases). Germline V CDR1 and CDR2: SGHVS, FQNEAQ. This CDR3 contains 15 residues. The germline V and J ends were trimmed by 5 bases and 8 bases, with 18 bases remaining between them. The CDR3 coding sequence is TGTGCCAGCAGCGCACCCGGGACAAGGGGCGAAAAACTGTTTTTT. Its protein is CASSAPGTRGEKLFF.

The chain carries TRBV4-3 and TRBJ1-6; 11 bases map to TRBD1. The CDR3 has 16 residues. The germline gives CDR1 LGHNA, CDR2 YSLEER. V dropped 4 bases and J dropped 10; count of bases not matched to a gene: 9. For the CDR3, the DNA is TGCGCCAGCAGCCGACTAGGGACAGGGGGAGGGTCACCCCTCCACTTT. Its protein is CASSRLGTGGGSPLHF.

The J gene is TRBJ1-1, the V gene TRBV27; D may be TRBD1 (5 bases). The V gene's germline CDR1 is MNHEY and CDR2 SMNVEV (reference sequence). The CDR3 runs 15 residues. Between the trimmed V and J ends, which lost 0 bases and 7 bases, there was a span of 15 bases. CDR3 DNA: TGTGCCAGCAGTTTATCGATGGAGGGGACGGTTGAAGCTTTCTTT. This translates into CASSLSMEGTVEAFF.

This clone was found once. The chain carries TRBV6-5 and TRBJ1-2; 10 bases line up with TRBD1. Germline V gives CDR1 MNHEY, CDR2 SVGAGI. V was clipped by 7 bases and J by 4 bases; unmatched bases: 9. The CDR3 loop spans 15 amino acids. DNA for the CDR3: TGTGCCAGCACCAAAGGGACAGGGGCCACCTATGGCTACACCTTC. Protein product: CASTKGTGATYGYTF.

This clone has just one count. In nucleotides, the CDR3 is TGTGCCATCAGCGCACAGGAAGGCGGCTACACCTTC. Translating it yields CAISAQEGGYTF. The chain employs TRBV10-3 and TRBJ1-2, with D possibly being TRBD1 (5 bases). CDR1 ENHRY and CDR2 SYGVKD come from the germline V gene. The ends were cut back, 6 bases at V and 8 bases at J, with 13 bases in the middle. This CDR3 spans 12 amino acids.

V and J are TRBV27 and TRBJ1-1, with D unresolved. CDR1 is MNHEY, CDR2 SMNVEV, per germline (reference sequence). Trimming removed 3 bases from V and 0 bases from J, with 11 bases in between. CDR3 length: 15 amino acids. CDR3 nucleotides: TGTGCCAGCAGTTTTATTGGCCCGTTGAACACTGAAGCTTTCTTT. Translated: CASSFIGPLNTEAFF.

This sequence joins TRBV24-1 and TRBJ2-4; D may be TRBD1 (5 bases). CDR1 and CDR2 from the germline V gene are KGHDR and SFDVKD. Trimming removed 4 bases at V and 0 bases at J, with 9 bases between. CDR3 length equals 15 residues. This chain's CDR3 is CATSEGPLAKNIQYF. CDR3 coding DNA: TGTGCCACCAGTGAGGGGCCACTAGCCAAAAACATTCAGTACTTC.

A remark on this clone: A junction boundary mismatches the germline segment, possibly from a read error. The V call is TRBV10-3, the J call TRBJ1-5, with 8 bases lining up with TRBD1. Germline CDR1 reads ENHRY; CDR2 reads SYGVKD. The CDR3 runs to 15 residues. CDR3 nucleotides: TGTGCCATCAGTGAGTGGGCAGGGGGCAACCAGCCCCAGCATTTT. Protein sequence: CAISEWAGGNQPQHF.